The rows below give T cell receptor beta chains drawn from one sample of a study of cytomegalovirus exposure and HLA in healthy donors. TCRdb's copy holds only in-frame clones and misses some; the assay was immunoSEQ multiplex PCR. The table includes over 150,000 clones, about 86% detected once. Material for sequencing was PBMCs. The receptors here all came from a man in his late teens or twenties in good health and CMV-seropositive. Both conserved end residues are part of each CDR3. A D gene is named only where the DNA matches it firmly. Expanded clones are given a class, and other clones once, few, many or no size at all.

CDR3 | J | V | size | D
CASSWGGLDGNGYTF | TRBJ1-2 | TRBV5-1 | few | NA
CASSPAGAYGYTF | TRBJ1-2 | TRBV5-1 | NA | NA
CASSQGDSGANVLTF | TRBJ2-6 | TRBV4-2 | NA | NA
CASSITDPYNEQFF | TRBJ2-1 | TRBV19 | NA | NA
CSVGTDEQYF | TRBJ2-7 | TRBV29-1 | many | NA
CASSRDRRRHGNTIYF | TRBJ1-3 | TRBV2 | NA | TRBD1
CASSESSGANVLTF | TRBJ2-6 | TRBV6-1 | NA | NA
CASRGAAGEGTEAFF | TRBJ1-1 | TRBV6-5 | NA | NA
CASSRDTQHF | TRBJ1-5 | TRBV19 | few | NA
CASSSRRQGATEAFF | TRBJ1-1 | TRBV7-2 | NA | TRBD1
CASSLAWTAGEKLFF | TRBJ1-4 | TRBV5-1 | NA | NA
CASSQSGSDNNEQFF | TRBJ2-1 | TRBV14 | NA | TRBD2
CASKRGQLNFEGTEAFF | TRBJ1-1 | TRBV19 | NA | TRBD1
CASSIPGQGANTEAFF | TRBJ1-1 | TRBV7-2 | NA | TRBD1
CASRSPGQGGNGELFF | TRBJ2-2 | TRBV13 | NA | TRBD1
CASRPDRAGANVLTF | TRBJ2-6 | TRBV6-5 | NA | TRBD1
CASSLVRQYNEQFF | TRBJ2-1 | TRBV7-2 | NA | NA
CASSYDLEGGNEQFF | TRBJ2-1 | TRBV6-5 | NA | NA
CASSPPIWRDRGNEQFF | TRBJ2-1 | TRBV7-2 | once | TRBD1
CASSPWTGRPYEQYF | TRBJ2-7 | TRBV11-2 | few | TRBD1